This TCR beta chain was sequenced for a study of cytomegalovirus exposure and HLA in healthy donors. This PCR relied on a set of 60 Vbeta primers and 13 Jbeta primers. Measured with immunoSEQ multiplex PCR; TCRdb has only the in-frame clones, and not every one. The table includes almost 200,000 clones, more than 75% detected once. Germline CDR1 MDHEN, CDR2 SYDVKM. CDR3 length equals 15 residues. The rearrangement links TRBV28 to TRBJ2-5; 7 nucleotides align to TRBD2. The assigned J gene may be wrong: the sequence end matches TRBJ2-7 better. The origin of this receptor is a male donor in good health and CMV-seropositive. The sample was PBMCs. The CDR3 bases are TGTGCCAGCAGAAACCCCGCCCCCCCGGGAGGCGAGCAGTACTTC. Translated: CASRNPAPPGGEQYF.